The 27 T cell receptor delta chains in this list originate from one sample, sequenced in a study of Vδ1+ human thymocytes. General study findings and limits: In the thymus, TRG and TRD repertoires looked highly polyclonal with Gaussian CDR3 lengths.

Their target antigens are unknown. Extracted RNA was reverse transcribed into cDNA. The CDR3 regions were amplified by multiplex PCR from V-gene primers to a constant-region primer. TCRdb called clones from the multiplex PCR reads again using CATT. Altogether about 73,000 delta-chain clones are present, approximately 37% being singletons, with the ten largest covering roughly 0.25%. The specimen sequenced was Vdelta1+ gamma-delta thymocytes from the thymus. Subset in this sample: FACS-sorted CD3+ TCRalphabeta- TCRVdelta1+ TCRVdelta2- thymocytes. Receptor source: a boy under two years old who had congenital heart surgery.

This chain links TRDV1 with TRDJ1; possible D gene TRDD2, 6 bases. The CDR3 is 19 residues long. V dropped 2 bases and J dropped 1 base, with 23 bases sitting between them. Looked up from germline, CDR1 is TSWWSYY and CDR2 is QGS. Here the CDR3 reads CALGEVRPSTTYLTDKLIF. In DNA form, the CDR3 reads TGTGCTCTTGGGGAAGTCAGGCCTTCCACCACTTACCTCACCGATAAACTCATCTTT.

This chain connects TRDV1 to TRDJ1; 8 bases match TRDD3. Per the germline V gene, CDR1 is TSWWSYY and CDR2 is QGS. This CDR3 contains 16 residues. Unmatched junction bases numbered 11, after V lost 8 bases and J lost 0 bases. The CDR3, as DNA: TGTGCTCTTTCCTACTTACTGGGGGGGTACACCGATAAACTCATCTTT. Translating it yields CALSYLLGGYTDKLIF.

The gene calls are TRDV1 and TRDJ1; D is unclear. The CDR3 is made up of 17 amino acids. Trimming removed 0 bases at V and 3 bases at J, with 17 bases between. Looked up from germline, CDR1 is TSWWSYY and CDR2 is QGS. CDR3 sequence: CALGELATPLGPDKLIF. The DNA of the CDR3 is TGTGCTCTTGGGGAACTCGCCACGCCACTTGGACCCGATAAACTCATCTTT.

The chain has TRDV1 and TRDJ1; D is uncertain. The CDR3 is made up of 16 amino acids. CDR1 is TSWWSYY and CDR2 is QGS in the germline V gene. Trimming took off 1 base at V and 7 bases at J, with 19 bases between the two ends. CDR3: CALGEPPASRMVKLIF. The CDR3 nucleotides are TGTGCTCTTGGGGAACCCCCAGCGTCCCGTATGGTTAAACTCATCTTT.

V usage is TRDV1 and J usage is TRDJ1; the match to TRDD3 covers 10 bases. Germline CDR1 reads TSWWSYY; CDR2 reads QGS. Trimming removed 0 bases from V and 1 base from J; junction bases left unmatched: 11. CDR3 length equals 19 residues. For the CDR3, the DNA is TGTGCTCTTGGGGAACTCTATCCTCCTTACTGGGGGATCACCGATAAACTCATCTTT. Protein sequence: CALGELYPPYWGITDKLIF.

The chain couples TRDV1 to TRDJ1, with 10 bases that match TRDD3. Germline V CDR1 and CDR2: TSWWSYY, QGS. With 2 bases clipped from V and 5 bases from J, the junction kept 23 bases outside the gene matches. This CDR3 has 21 amino acids. The CDR3 region has the DNA TGTGCTCTTGGGGAAAGGCTCCCTCGTAACTTTCGTACTGGGGGATCGGATAAACTCATCTTT. Its translation: CALGERLPRNFRTGGSDKLIF.

The sample holds a few counts of this clone. This rearrangement joins TRDV1 to TRDJ1; D is perhaps TRDD2 or TRDD3 (6 bases each). V was clipped by 2 bases and J by 6 bases, with 31 bases between them. The CDR3 has 20 amino acids. The germline V gene encodes CDR1 TSWWSYY and CDR2 QGS. The chain's CDR3 is CALGESQPFLFDRGSHKLIF. CDR3 DNA: TGTGCTCTTGGGGAATCGCAGCCGTTCCTATTTGACCGGGGATCCCATAAACTCATCTTT.

This clone has at least ten counts. Other nucleotide sequences from this sample produce the same CDR3. This chain joins TRDV2 and TRDJ1; 12 positions match TRDD3. This CDR3 has 15 amino acids. Germline V gene sequence: CDR1 GEAIGNYY, CDR2 EKD. V lost 5 bases and J lost 3; bases outside the gene matches: 6. This CDR3 reads CACGTGGYCADKLIF. CDR3 DNA sequence: TGTGCCTGTGGCACTGGGGGATACTGTGCCGATAAACTCATCTTT.

This clone has just a few counts. The sample contains more than one DNA sequence encoding this CDR3. The V and J genes are TRDV1 and TRDJ2; D unresolved. Germline V lookup: CDR1 TSWWSYY, CDR2 QGS. V was clipped by 0 bases and J by 0 bases, with 14 bases between them. The CDR3 length is 18 residues. CDR3 residues: CALGELRYGKALTAQLFF. CDR3 coding DNA: TGTGCTCTTGGGGAACTACGTTACGGGAAAGCTTTGACAGCACAACTCTTCTTT.

About this clone: A much larger clone lies one base from this, so it may be a read error. The chain combines TRDV2 with TRDJ1; 10 bases fit TRDD3. The CDR3 loop spans 14 amino acids. Germline CDR1 and CDR2: GEAIGNYY and EKD. The CDR3 DNA sequence: TGTGCCTGTGCCACCTGGGGGATAGCCGATAAACTCATCTTT. It codes for CACATWGIADKLIF.

The chain recombines TRDV1 with TRDJ1; a weak D match, TRDD2 (6 bases). Germline V lookup: CDR1 TSWWSYY, CDR2 QGS. The CDR3 extends over 25 amino acids. The germline V and J ends were trimmed by 0 bases and 0 bases, with 38 bases remaining between them. CDR3 region: CALGELGALRSYGRTGQSYTDKLIF. CDR3 nucleotide sequence: TGTGCTCTTGGGGAACTAGGTGCTCTCAGGTCCTACGGTAGAACTGGACAGAGCTACACCGATAAACTCATCTTT.

The genes are TRDV1 and TRDJ1, with TRDD3 identical over 9 bases. The CDR3 length is 21 residues. J was trimmed by 0 bases and V by 6 bases; bases with no gene match: 23. Germline values: CDR1 TSWWSYY, CDR2 QGS. This chain's CDR3 is CALGERGDLGDFNPYTDKLIF. CDR3 nucleotides: TGTGCTCTTGGCGAAAGGGGGGACCTGGGGGATTTTAATCCGTACACCGATAAACTCATCTTT.

The rearrangement joins TRDV1 to TRDJ1, with 11 nucleotides matching TRDD3. The CDR3 consists of 22 residues. V dropped 1 base and J dropped 0; count of bases not matched to a gene: 19. Germline CDR1 and CDR2: TSWWSYY and QGS. CDR3: CALGERDCPWGIRKGYTDKLIF. CDR3 in DNA: TGTGCTCTTGGGGAACGGGATTGTCCTTGGGGGATACGAAAAGGTTACACCGATAAACTCATCTTT.

This clone was seen a handful of times. The V call is TRDV1, the J call TRDJ1; TRDD3 agrees at 9 bases. The CDR3 spans 19 residues. Germline V lookup: CDR1 TSWWSYY, CDR2 QGS. With V trimmed by 2 bases and J by 2 bases, 15 bases remained unmatched. The CDR3 nucleotides read TGTGCTCTTGGGGAAAAGCTCTTCGTATGGGGGATAGGGACCGATAAACTCATCTTT. Translation gives CALGEKLFVWGIGTDKLIF.

This clone is a singleton in its sample. The same CDR3 also results from other DNA sequences found in this sample. The chain joins TRDV1 to TRDJ1; TRDD3 matches at 10 bases. This CDR3 comprises 24 residues. Per the germline V gene, CDR1 is TSWWSYY and CDR2 is QGS. Trimming removed 5 bases from V and 0 bases from J; junction bases left unmatched: 30. CDR3 residues: CALGNSPGPFLPHWGISDTDKLIF. Here the CDR3 DNA reads TGTGCTCTTGGGAACTCTCCGGGTCCCTTCCTCCCGCACTGGGGGATCTCCGACACCGATAAACTCATCTTT.

The V gene is TRDV1, the J gene TRDJ1; TRDD3 matches at 8 bases. Trimming removed 4 bases from V and 3 bases from J; junction bases left unmatched: 16. The CDR3 is 18 amino acids. Germline V gene sequence: CDR1 TSWWSYY, CDR2 QGS. The CDR3 region is CALGGLALGDPYSDKLIF. In DNA form, the CDR3 reads TGTGCTCTTGGGGGTCTGGCCCTGGGGGACCCTTACTCCGATAAACTCATCTTT.

The chain joins TRDV1 to TRDJ1, with TRDD3 matching 7 bases. Germline V gives CDR1 TSWWSYY, CDR2 QGS. The V gene end was trimmed by 1 base and the J gene end by 2 bases; junction bases not matched to a gene: 22. CDR3 length: 21 amino acids. CDR3 protein: CALGERNPGTGDEPETDKLIF. Here the CDR3 DNA reads TGTGCTCTTGGGGAACGCAACCCTGGTACTGGGGATGAACCAGAGACCGATAAACTCATCTTT.

This clone was found a few times. This chain uses TRDV1 with TRDJ1; 9 bases are a match to TRDD2. The CDR3 runs 22 residues. CDR1 is TSWWSYY and CDR2 is QGS in the germline V gene. With 3 bases clipped from V and 0 bases from J, the junction kept 23 bases outside the gene matches. Here the CDR3 reads CALGEPTFLPSGSSDYTDKLIF. The CDR3 nucleotides are TGTGCTCTTGGGGAGCCTACCTTCCTACCATCGGGGTCAAGTGATTACACCGATAAACTCATCTTT.

This clone was found many times. V and J are TRDV1 and TRDJ1; perhaps TRDD2 as D (7 bases). Trimming left V 4 bases short and J 0 bases short, with 33 bases between. The CDR3 has 22 amino acids. Germline CDR1 TSWWSYY, CDR2 QGS. CDR3 nucleotide sequence: TGTGCTCTTGGGGGCTTCCTATCACTGGGACTGTGGGGGTCCTATTACACCGATAAACTCATCTTT. This codes for CALGGFLSLGLWGSYYTDKLIF.

The gene calls are TRDV2 and TRDJ1, with TRDD3 as a possible D gene (6 bases). The V gene's germline CDR1 is GEAIGNYY and CDR2 EKD. V was cut by 0 bases and J by 0 bases, with 16 bases left in between. The CDR3 contains 17 residues. This chain's CDR3 is CACDTDCDLGYTDKLIF. The CDR3 region has the DNA TGTGCCTGTGACACCGATTGTGATCTGGGGTACACCGATAAACTCATCTTT.

The genes are TRDV1 and TRDJ1; no clear D gene. Germline V gene data show CDR1 as TSWWSYY and CDR2 as QGS. The CDR3 runs to 18 residues. V was pared by 1 base and J by 8 bases, with 26 bases between. The CDR3 is CALGERHTTGADFIKLIF. The CDR3 DNA reads as TGTGCTCTTGGGGAACGCCATACTACGGGAGCGGATTTCATAAAACTCATCTTT.

The chain uses TRDV1 and TRDJ1; tentative D call: TRDD3 (10 bases). The germline gives CDR1 TSWWSYY, CDR2 QGS. The CDR3 spans 21 residues. Trimming took off 5 bases at V and 0 bases at J, with 31 bases between the two ends. Written as DNA, the CDR3 is TGTGCTCTTGGGAAGGGCCTTCCTACCGACTGGGGGATGGGGGACACCGATAAACTCATCTTT. Protein sequence: CALGKGLPTDWGMGDTDKLIF.

The rearrangement joins TRDV1 to TRDJ1, with D perhaps matching TRDD2 or TRDD3 (9 bases each). V lost 0 bases to trimming and J lost 4 bases, with 30 bases between them. There are 21 residues in the CDR3. Germline V gives CDR1 TSWWSYY, CDR2 QGS. The CDR3 region has the DNA TGTGCTCTTGGGGAACTGCGGGCCTTCCTACCGGCTGGGGATACGCTCGATAAACTCATCTTT. Residues: CALGELRAFLPAGDTLDKLIF.

The rearrangement links TRDV1 to TRDJ1, with 10 bases matching TRDD3. Germline V gene lookup returns CDR1 TSWWSYY and CDR2 QGS. This CDR3 spans 15 amino acids. V shed 9 bases, J shed 11 bases, and the junction held 18 bases outside the gene matches. The CDR3 reads CALSNLRLGDRGLIF. The CDR3 bases are TGTGCTCTGTCCAATTTAAGGCTGGGGGATAGGGGGCTCATCTTT.

V gene TRDV1 combines with J gene TRDJ1, with D perhaps assigned TRDD2 or TRDD3 (5 bases each). The germline gives CDR1 TSWWSYY, CDR2 QGS. CDR3 length equals 18 residues. Trimming left V 3 bases short and J 2 bases short, with 22 bases between. The chain's CDR3 is CALGDSVLTTGETDKLIF. The CDR3 DNA sequence: TGTGCTCTTGGGGACTCCGTCCTAACTACCGGGGAGACCGATAAACTCATCTTT.

This clone was counted only a few times. This sequence joins TRDV2 and TRDJ1; D not resolved. CDR1 GEAIGNYY and CDR2 EKD come from the germline V gene. This CDR3 is 15 amino acids long. V was clipped by 0 bases and J by 3 bases, with 13 bases between them. CDR3 loop: CACDTQSGTSDKLIF. The CDR3 DNA follows: TGTGCCTGTGACACCCAATCCGGGACCTCCGATAAACTCATCTTT.

This chain links TRDV1 with TRDJ1; 8 bases match TRDD3. V shed 2 bases, J shed 0 bases, and the junction held 14 bases outside the gene matches. The germline gives CDR1 TSWWSYY, CDR2 QGS. This CDR3 is built from 19 residues. CDR3 residues: CALGEGQLRGYHHTDKLIF. The DNA of the CDR3 is TGTGCTCTTGGGGAAGGTCAGCTCAGGGGATACCATCACACCGATAAACTCATCTTT.